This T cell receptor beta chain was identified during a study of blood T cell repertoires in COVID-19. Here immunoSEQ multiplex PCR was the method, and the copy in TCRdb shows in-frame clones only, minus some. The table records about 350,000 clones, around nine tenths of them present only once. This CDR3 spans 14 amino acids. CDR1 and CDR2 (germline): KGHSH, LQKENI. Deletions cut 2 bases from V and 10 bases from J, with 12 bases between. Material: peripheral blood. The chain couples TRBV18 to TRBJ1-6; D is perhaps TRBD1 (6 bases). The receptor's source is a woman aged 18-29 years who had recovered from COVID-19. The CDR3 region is CASSPETGVSPLHF. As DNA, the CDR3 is TGTGCCAGCTCACCAGAGACAGGAGTGTCACCCCTCCACTTT.